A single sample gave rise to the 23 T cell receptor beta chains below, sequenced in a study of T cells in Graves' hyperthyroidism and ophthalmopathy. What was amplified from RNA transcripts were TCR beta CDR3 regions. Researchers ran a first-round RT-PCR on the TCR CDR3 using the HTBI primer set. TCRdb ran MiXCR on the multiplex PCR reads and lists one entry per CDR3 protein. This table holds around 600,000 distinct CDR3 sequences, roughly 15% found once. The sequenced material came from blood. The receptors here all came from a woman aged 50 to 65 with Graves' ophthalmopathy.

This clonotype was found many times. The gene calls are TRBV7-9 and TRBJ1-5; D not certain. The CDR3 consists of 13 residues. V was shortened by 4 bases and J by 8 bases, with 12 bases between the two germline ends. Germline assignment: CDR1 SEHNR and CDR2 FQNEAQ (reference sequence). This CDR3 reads CASSSDHREPQHF. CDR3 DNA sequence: TGTGCCAGCAGCTCGGACCATAGGGAGCCCCAGCATTTT. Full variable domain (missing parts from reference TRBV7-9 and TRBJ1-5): DTGVSQNPRHKITKRGQNVTFRCDPISEHNRLYWYRQTLGQGPEFLTYFQNEAQLEKSRLLSDRFSAERPKGSFSTLEIQRTEQGDSAMYLCASSSDHREPQHFGDGTRLSIL.

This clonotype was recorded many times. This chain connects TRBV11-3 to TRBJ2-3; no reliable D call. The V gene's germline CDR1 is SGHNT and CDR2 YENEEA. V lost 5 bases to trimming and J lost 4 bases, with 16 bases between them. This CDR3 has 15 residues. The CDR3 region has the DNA TGTGCCAGCAGCCCCGGGCCGTACCACGCAGATACGCAGTATTTT. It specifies CASSPGPYHADTQYF.

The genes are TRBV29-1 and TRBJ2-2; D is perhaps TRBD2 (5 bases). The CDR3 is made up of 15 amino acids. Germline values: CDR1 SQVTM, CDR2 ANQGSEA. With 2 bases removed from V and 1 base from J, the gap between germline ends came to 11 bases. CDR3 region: CSVESAEVNTGELFF. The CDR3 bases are TGCAGCGTTGAATCGGCGGAGGTGAACACCGGGGAGCTGTTTTTT.

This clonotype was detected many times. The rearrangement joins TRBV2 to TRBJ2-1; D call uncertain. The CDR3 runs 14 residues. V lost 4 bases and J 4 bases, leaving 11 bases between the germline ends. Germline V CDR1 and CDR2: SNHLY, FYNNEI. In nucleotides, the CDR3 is TGTGCCAGCAGTGTTTGGACCCAATACAATGAGCAGTTCTTC. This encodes CASSVWTQYNEQFF.

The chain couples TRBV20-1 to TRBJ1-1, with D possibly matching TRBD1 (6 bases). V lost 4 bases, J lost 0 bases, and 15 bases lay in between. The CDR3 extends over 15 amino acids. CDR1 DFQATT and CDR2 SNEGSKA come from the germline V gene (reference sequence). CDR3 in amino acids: CSATTPGQMNTEAFF. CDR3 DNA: TGCAGTGCTACTACACCGGGACAAATGAACACTGAAGCTTTCTTT.

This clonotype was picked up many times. The CDR3 coding sequence is TGTGCCAGCAAAACAGGGGGCTTCGGTCAGCCCCAGCATTTT. Translation: CASKTGGFGQPQHF. The J gene is TRBJ1-5, the V gene TRBV28, with TRBD1 matching 9 bases. Germline-derived CDR1 and CDR2 are MDHEN and SYDVKM. This CDR3 region has 14 residues. The trim removed 7 bases at V and 6 bases at J, leaving 7 bases unmatched.

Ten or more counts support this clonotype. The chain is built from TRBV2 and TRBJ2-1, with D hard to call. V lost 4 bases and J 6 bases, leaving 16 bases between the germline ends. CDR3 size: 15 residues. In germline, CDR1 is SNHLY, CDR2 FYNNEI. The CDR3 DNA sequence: TGTGCCAGCAGTGGTCGGAGTGGTAGAACCAATGAGCAGTTCTTC. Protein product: CASSGRSGRTNEQFF.

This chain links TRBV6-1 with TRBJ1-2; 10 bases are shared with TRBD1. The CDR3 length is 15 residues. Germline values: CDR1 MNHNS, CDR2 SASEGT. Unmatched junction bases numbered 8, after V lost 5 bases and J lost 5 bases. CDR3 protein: CASSYGQGGSYGYTF. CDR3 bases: TGTGCCAGCAGTTATGGACAGGGGGGTTCTTATGGCTACACCTTC.

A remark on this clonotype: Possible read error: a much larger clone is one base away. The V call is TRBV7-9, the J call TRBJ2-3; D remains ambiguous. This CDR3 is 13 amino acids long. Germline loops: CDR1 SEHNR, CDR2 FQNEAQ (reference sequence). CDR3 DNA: TGTGCCAGCAGCCAAGGAACGGCAGATACGCGGTATTTT. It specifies CASSQGTADTRYF.

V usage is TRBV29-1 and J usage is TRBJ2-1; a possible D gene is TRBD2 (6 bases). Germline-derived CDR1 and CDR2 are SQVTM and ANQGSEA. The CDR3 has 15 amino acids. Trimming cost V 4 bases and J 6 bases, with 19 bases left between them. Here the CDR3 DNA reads TGCAGCGTTGCCCCCCGGGGCGGGGCATCCAATGAGCAGTTCTTC. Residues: CSVAPRGGASNEQFF.

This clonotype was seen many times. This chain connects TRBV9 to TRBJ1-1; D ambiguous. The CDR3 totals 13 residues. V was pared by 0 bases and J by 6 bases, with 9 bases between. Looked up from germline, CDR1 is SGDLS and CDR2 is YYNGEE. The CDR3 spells CASSVDGPSEAFF. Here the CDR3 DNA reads TGTGCCAGCAGCGTAGACGGCCCCTCTGAAGCTTTCTTT.

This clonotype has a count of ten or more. DNA for the CDR3: TGCAGTGCCGTCAGGGCTACCCCATACGAGCAGTACTTC. It codes for CSAVRATPYEQYF. This chain joins TRBV20-1 and TRBJ2-7; perhaps TRBD1 as D (5 bases). V was pared by 6 bases and J by 4 bases, with 16 bases between. The CDR3 runs 13 residues. Germline V lookup: CDR1 DFQATT, CDR2 SNEGSKA (reference sequence).

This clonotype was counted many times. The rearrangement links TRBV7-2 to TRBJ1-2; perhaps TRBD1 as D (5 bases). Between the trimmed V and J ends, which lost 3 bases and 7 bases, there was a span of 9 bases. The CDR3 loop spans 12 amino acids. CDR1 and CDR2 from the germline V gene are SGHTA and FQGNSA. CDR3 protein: CASSLSGFGYTF. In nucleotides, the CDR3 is TGTGCCAGCAGCTTGTCAGGGTTTGGCTACACCTTC.

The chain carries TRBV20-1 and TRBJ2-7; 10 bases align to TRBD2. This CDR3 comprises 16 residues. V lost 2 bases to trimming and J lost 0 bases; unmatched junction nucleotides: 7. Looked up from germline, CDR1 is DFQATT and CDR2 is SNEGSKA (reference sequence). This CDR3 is CSARLAGERGSYEQYF. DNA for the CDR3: TGCAGTGCTAGACTAGCGGGAGAAAGAGGCTCCTACGAGCAGTACTTC.

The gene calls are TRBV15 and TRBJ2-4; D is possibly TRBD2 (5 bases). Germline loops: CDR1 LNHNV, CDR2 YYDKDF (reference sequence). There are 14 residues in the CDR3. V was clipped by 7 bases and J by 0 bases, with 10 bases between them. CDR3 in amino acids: CATNRELAKNIQYF. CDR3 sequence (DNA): TGTGCCACCAACCGGGAACTAGCCAAAAACATTCAGTACTTC.

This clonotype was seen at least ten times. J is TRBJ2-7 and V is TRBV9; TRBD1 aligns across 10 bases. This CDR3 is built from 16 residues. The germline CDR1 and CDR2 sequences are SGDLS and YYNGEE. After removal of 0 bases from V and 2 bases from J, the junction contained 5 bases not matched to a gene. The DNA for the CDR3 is TGTGCCAGCAGCGTAGACCCCGGGACAGGGGCCTACGAGCAGTACTTC. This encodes CASSVDPGTGAYEQYF.

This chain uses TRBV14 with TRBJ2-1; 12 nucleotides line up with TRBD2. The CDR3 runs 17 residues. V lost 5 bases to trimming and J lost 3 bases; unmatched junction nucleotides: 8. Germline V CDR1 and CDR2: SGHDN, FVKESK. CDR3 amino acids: CASSKPGLAGLYNEQFF. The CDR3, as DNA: TGTGCCAGCAGCAAACCGGGACTAGCGGGCCTCTACAATGAGCAGTTCTTC.

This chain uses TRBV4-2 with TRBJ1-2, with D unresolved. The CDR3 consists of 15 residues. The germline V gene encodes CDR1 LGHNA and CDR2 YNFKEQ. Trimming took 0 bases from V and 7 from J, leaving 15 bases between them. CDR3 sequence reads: CASSQDSRPATGYTF. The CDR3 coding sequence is TGTGCCAGCAGCCAAGATTCTCGACCAGCGACTGGCTACACCTTC.

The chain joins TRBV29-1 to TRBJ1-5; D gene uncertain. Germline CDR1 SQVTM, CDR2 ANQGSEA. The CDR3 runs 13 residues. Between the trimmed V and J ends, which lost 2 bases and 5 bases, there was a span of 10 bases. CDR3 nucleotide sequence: TGCAGCGTTGAAATAGGGTTGGATCAGCCCCAGCATTTT. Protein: CSVEIGLDQPQHF.

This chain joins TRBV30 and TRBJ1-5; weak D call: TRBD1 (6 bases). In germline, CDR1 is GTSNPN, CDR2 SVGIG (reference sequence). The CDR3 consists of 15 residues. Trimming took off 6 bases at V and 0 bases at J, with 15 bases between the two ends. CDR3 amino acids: CACTADSNSNQPQHF. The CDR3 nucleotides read TGTGCCTGTACCGCGGACAGCAATAGCAATCAGCCCCAGCATTTT. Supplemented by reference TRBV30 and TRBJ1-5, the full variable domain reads SQTIHQWPATLVQPVGSPLSLECTVEGTSNPNLYWYRQAAGRGLQLLFYSVGIGQISSEVPQNLSASRPQDRQFILSSKKLLLSDSGFYLCACTADSNSNQPQHFGDGTRLSIL.

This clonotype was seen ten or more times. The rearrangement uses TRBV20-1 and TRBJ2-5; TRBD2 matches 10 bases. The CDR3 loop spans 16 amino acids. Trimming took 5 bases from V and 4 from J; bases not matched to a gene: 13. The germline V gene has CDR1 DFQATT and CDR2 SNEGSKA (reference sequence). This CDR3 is CSAGGASGSPGETQYF. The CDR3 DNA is TGCAGTGCTGGGGGGGCTAGCGGGAGTCCTGGAGAGACCCAGTACTTC.

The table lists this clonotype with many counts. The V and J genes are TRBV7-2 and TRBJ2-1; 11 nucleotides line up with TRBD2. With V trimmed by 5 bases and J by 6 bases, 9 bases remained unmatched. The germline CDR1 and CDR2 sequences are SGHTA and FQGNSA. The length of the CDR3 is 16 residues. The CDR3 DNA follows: TGTGCCAGCAGCCCCTTAGCGGGAGGGCCTAGCAATGAGCAGTTCTTC. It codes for CASSPLAGGPSNEQFF.

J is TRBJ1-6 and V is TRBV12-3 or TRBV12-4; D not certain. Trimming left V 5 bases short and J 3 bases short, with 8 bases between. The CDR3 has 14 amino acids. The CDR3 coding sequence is TGTGCCAGCAGTCTACTCTTCTATAATTCACCCCTCCACTTT. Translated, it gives CASSLLFYNSPLHF.